This T cell receptor beta chain was sequenced during a study of blood T cell repertoires in COVID-19. At the level of the study: Acute and convalescent COVID-19 samples came from the United States, Italy and Spain. Sample material is recorded as cDNA or gDNA derived from T cells, B-cell-depleted T cells, or PBMCs.

Patients at the Seattle site were enrolled during active infection and followed longitudinally. The CDR3 extends over 14 amino acids. V lost 1 base, J lost 4 bases, and 10 bases lay in between. From germline, CDR1 is SEHNR and CDR2 FQNEAQ (reference sequence). This clone has just one count. Original processing notes: By means of reference gene primer amplification, nucleated cell counts were estimated. Assay: immunoSEQ multiplex PCR; the TCRdb copy retains only in-frame clones and omits some. V and J calls and clone size come straight from that table; D and trimming were deduced from the DNA. This table has approximately 300,000 clones, almost 90% appearing once.

The sequencing sample was made of peripheral blood. The V call is TRBV7-9, the J call TRBJ2-5, with D uncertain. This clonotype was sampled from a woman in her twenties or thirties with COVID-19, enrolled during active disease. CDR3 nucleotide sequence: TGTGCCAGCAGCTTAGTAACAGCATCAGAGACCCAGTACTTC. Its protein is CASSLVTASETQYF.